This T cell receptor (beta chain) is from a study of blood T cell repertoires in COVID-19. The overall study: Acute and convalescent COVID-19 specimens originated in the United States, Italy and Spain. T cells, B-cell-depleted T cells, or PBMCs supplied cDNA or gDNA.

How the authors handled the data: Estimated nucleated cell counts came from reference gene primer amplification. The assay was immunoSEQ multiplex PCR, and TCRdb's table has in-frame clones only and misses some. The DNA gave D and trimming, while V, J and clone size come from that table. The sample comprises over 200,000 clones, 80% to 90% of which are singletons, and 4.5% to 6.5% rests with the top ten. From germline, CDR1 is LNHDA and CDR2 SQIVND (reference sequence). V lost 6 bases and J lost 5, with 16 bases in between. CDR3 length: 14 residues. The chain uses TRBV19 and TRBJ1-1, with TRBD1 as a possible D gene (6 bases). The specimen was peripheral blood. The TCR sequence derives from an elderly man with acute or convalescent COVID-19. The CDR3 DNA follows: TGTGCCAGTAGGTCTCGGCCAGGGGAGACTGAAGCTTTCTTT. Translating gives CASRSRPGETEAFF. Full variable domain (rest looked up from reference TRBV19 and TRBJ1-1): DGGITQSPKYLFRKEGQNVTLSCEQNLNHDAMYWYRQDPGQGLRLIYYSQIVNDFQKGDIAEGYSVSREKKESFPLTVTSAQKNPTAFYLCASRSRPGETEAFFGQGTRLTVV.